Reported below is one T cell receptor beta chain. The CDR3 is 13 residues long. With 2 bases removed from V and 1 base from J, the gap between germline ends came to 6 bases. Germline lookup yields CDR1 SGHRS and CDR2 YFSETQ. This entry comes from a study of blood T cell repertoires in COVID-19. Sequencing used immunoSEQ multiplex PCR; TCRdb keeps in-frame clones, though not all of them. The sample contains under 150,000 clones, around 84% of which appear only once. Material: PBMCs or T cells enriched from blood (not recorded which). V is TRBV5-1 and J is TRBJ1-1; unclear D gene. This receptor was taken from a man aged 35 to 55 with acute COVID-19. CDR3: CASSFNRNTEAFF. The CDR3 nucleotides are TGCGCCAGCAGCTTTAACAGGAACACTGAAGCTTTCTTT.